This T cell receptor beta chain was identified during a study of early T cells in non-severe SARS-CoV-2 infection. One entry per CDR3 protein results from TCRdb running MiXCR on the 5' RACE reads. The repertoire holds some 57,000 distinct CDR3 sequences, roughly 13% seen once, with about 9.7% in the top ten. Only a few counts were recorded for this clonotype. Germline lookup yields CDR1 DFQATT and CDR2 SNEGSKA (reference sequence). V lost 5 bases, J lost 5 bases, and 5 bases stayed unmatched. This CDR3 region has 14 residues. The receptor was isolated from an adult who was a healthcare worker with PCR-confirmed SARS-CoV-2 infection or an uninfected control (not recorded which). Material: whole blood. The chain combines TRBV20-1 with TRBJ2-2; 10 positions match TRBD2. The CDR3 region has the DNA TGCAGTGCTTCCTCTAGCGGGAGTACCGGGGAGCTGTTTTTT. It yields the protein CSASSSGSTGELFF.